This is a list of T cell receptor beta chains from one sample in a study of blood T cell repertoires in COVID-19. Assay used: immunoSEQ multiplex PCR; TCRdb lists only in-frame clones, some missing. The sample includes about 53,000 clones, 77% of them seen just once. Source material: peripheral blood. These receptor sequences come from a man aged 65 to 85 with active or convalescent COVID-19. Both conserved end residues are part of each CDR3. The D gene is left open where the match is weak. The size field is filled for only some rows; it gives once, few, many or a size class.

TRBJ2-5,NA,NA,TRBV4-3,TGCGCCAGCAGCCAAGCGAGGGGCAGGGGCCAAGAGACCCAGTACTTC,CASSQARGRGQETQYF
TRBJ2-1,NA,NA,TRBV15,TGTGCCACCAGATCTAGGAGGGAACGATCCAATGAGCAGTTCTTC,CATRSRRERSNEQFF
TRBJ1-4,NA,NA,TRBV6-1,TGTGCCAGCAGTGAGACCAGGATTGAAAAACTGTTTTTT,CASSETRIEKLFF
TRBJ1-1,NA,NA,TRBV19,TGTGCCAGTGCCAGGGGAGGGGGAAGGGTTGACACTGAAGCTTTCTTT,CASARGGGRVDTEAFF
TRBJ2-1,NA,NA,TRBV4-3,TGCGCCAGCAGCCAAGGCCAGGGTCGCCACAATGAGCAGTTCTTC,CASSQGQGRHNEQFF
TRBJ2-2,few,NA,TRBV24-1,TGTGCCACCAGTGACCCCCGGTACACCGGGGAGCTGTTTTTT,CATSDPRYTGELFF
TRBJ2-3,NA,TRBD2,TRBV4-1,TGCGCCAGCAGCCGCCGACTAGCGGGGGGGGACACAGATACGCAGTATTTT,CASSRRLAGGDTDTQYF
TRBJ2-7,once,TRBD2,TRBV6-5,TGTGCCAGCAGTTACGGGGGCGGGAGGGCCAGCCACGAGCAGTACTTC,CASSYGGGRASHEQYF
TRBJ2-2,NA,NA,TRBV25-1,TGTGCCAGCAGTGAAAGTGACAGGTTCTTGACCGGGGAGCTGTTTTTT,CASSESDRFLTGELFF
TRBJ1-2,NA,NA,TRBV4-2,TGTGCCAGCAGCCAGAACCTTCCGGGAGCCACTACGGATGGCTACACCTTC,CASSQNLPGATTDGYTF
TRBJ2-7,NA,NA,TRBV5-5,TGTGCCAGCAGCTCAGCAGGGTGGGAATACTACGAGCAGTACTTC,CASSSAGWEYYEQYF
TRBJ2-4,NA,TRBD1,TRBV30,TGTGCCGCCTTGACAGGGAGCTTAACCAAAAACATTCAGTACTTC,CAALTGSLTKNIQYF
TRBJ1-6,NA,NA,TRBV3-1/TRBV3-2,TGTGCCAGCAGACAGTCGAGCTCCTATAATTCACCCCTCCACTTT,CASRQSSSYNSPLHF
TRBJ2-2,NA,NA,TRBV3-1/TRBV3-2,TGTGCCAGCAGCCCTCCCGCGGCATTCAACACCGGGGAGCTGTTTTTT,CASSPPAAFNTGELFF
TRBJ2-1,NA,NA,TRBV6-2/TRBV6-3,TGTGCCAGCAGTAGCCGCCCAGGGCCCCTCTACAATGAGCAGTTCTTC,CASSSRPGPLYNEQFF
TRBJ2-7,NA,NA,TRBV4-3,TGCGCCAGCAGCCAAGATCGGGCCTACGAGCAGTACTTC,CASSQDRAYEQYF
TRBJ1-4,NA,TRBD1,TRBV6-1,TGTGCCAGCAGTGAAACAGGGGTTGAAAAACTGTTTTTT,CASSETGVEKLFF
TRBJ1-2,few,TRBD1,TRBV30,TGTGCCTGGTCGGGACAGGGTTACTATGGCTACACCTTC,CAWSGQGYYGYTF
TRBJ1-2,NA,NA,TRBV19,TGTGCCAGTAGTACAAACAGTGGAGGCGGCTACACCTTC,CASSTNSGGGYTF
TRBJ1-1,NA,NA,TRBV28,TGTGCCAGCAGTGCACCCGGGGTGGCGGCCACTGAAGCTTTCTTT,CASSAPGVAATEAFF
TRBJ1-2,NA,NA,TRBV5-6,TGTGCCAGCAGCACAGGGTTCTCCTACACCTTC,CASSTGFSYTF
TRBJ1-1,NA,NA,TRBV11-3,TGTGCCAGCAGCTCGACAGTTTTGAACACTGAAGCTTTCTTT,CASSSTVLNTEAFF